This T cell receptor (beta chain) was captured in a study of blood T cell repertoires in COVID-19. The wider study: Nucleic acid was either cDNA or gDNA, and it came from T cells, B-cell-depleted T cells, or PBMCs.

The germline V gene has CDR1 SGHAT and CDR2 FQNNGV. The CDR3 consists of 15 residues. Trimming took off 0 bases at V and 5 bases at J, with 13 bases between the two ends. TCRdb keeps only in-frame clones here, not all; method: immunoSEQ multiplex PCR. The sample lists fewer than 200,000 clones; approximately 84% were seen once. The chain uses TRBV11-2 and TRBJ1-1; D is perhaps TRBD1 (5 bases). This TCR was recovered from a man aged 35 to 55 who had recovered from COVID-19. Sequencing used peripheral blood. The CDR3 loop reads CASSLEPGRGTEAFF. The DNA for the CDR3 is TGTGCCAGCAGCTTAGAGCCAGGGCGGGGAACTGAAGCTTTCTTT. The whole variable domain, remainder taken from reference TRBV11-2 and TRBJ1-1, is EAGVAQSPRYKIIEKRQSVAFWCNPISGHATLYWYQQILGQGPKLLIQFQNNGVVDDSQLPKDRFSAERLKGVDSTLKIQPAKLEDSAVYLCASSLEPGRGTEAFFGQGTRLTVV.